A selection of T cell receptor beta chains follows, all from one sample in a study of T cell changes during pregnancy in multiple sclerosis. Sequenced by immunoSEQ multiplex PCR; TCRdb stores in-frame clones only, minus some. The sample yields over 50,000 clones, 88% seen once. The sample in question was peripheral blood, obtained in the first trimester of pregnancy. These receptors were collected from a female donor with multiple sclerosis, enrolled in a pregnancy study. CDR3s include the opening cysteine and the closing phenylalanine or tryptophan. The order of the fields is J gene, V gene, clone size, D gene, CDR3 protein, CDR3 DNA. A D gene is named only where the DNA matches it firmly. Not all rows give a size; the values are once, few, many and, for expanded clones, a class.

j_gene: TRBJ2-7
v_gene: TRBV18
abundance: NA
d_gene: NA
CDR3aa: CASSSLDSQSEQYF
CDR3nt: TGTGCCAGCTCCTCTCTAGACAGTCAATCCGAGCAGTACTTC

j_gene: TRBJ2-7
v_gene: TRBV7-8
abundance: NA
d_gene: TRBD2
CDR3aa: CASSLARLAGGYYEQYF
CDR3nt: TGTGCCAGCAGCTTAGCGAGGCTAGCGGGGGGGTACTACGAGCAGTACTTC

j_gene: TRBJ2-7
v_gene: TRBV5-1
abundance: NA
d_gene: NA
CDR3aa: CASSLLFPSYEQYF
CDR3nt: TGCGCCAGCAGCTTGCTGTTCCCTTCCTACGAGCAGTACTTC

j_gene: TRBJ2-7
v_gene: TRBV5-5
abundance: once
d_gene: TRBD1
CDR3aa: CASSLTGELPYEQYF
CDR3nt: TGTGCCAGCAGCTTGACAGGGGAACTTCCCTACGAGCAGTACTTC

j_gene: TRBJ1-2
v_gene: TRBV6-1
abundance: NA
d_gene: TRBD1
CDR3aa: CASSRDREGGYTF
CDR3nt: TGTGCCAGCAGTAGGGACAGGGAAGGTGGCTACACCTTC

j_gene: TRBJ2-7
v_gene: TRBV5-4
abundance: NA
d_gene: TRBD1
CDR3aa: CASSRTGSDEQYF
CDR3nt: TGTGCCAGCAGCCGGACAGGTTCTGACGAGCAGTACTTC

j_gene: TRBJ2-7
v_gene: TRBV28
abundance: NA
d_gene: TRBD1
CDR3aa: CASSFLGQLFEQYF
CDR3nt: TGTGCCAGCAGTTTTCTGGGACAGCTTTTCGAGCAGTACTTC

j_gene: TRBJ2-6
v_gene: TRBV6-4
abundance: NA
d_gene: NA
CDR3aa: CASSDSRSGANVLTF
CDR3nt: TGTGCCAGCAGTGACTCCAGATCTGGGGCCAACGTCCTGACTTTC

j_gene: TRBJ1-2
v_gene: TRBV7-2
abundance: few
d_gene: NA
CDR3aa: CASSRRGPSNYGYTF
CDR3nt: TGTGCCAGCAGCCGCAGGGGACCCTCTAACTATGGCTACACCTTC

j_gene: TRBJ2-1
v_gene: TRBV10-1
abundance: NA
d_gene: NA
CDR3aa: CASSDGGLGHEQFF
CDR3nt: TGCGCCAGCAGTGATGGGGGCCTTGGGCATGAGCAGTTCTTC

j_gene: TRBJ1-5
v_gene: TRBV5-5
abundance: NA
d_gene: NA
CDR3aa: CASSSQPDSRESQHF
CDR3nt: TGTGCCAGCAGCTCCCAACCCGACAGCCGTGAATCCCAGCATTTT

j_gene: TRBJ2-5
v_gene: TRBV30
abundance: once
d_gene: TRBD2
CDR3aa: CAWSGGLAEETQYF
CDR3nt: TGTGCCTGGAGCGGAGGACTAGCGGAAGAGACCCAGTACTTC